A selection of T cell receptor beta chains follows, all from one sample in a study of vaccination effects on CD4 cells after COVID-19. These receptors' antigens are unknown. Repertoires were generated with immunoSEQ multiplex PCR, while TCRdb's copy carries only in-frame clones and drops some. The sample contains tens of thousands of clones, around 80% of which appear only once. Sequences were derived from CD4+ T cells from PBMCs cultured with HIV peptides, sampled before COVID-19 vaccination. These receptor sequences come from a human donor who had a prior SARS-CoV-2 infection. CDR3s include the opening cysteine and the closing phenylalanine or tryptophan. A D gene is named only where the DNA matches it firmly. Not all rows give a size; the values are once, few, many and, for expanded clones, a class.

V gene	J gene	D gene	clone size	CDR3 protein	CDR3 DNA
TRBV7-2	TRBJ1-5	TRBD1	.	CASSPRQGSNQPQHF	TGTGCCAGCAGCCCAAGACAGGGTAGCAATCAGCCCCAGCATTTT
TRBV10-1	TRBJ2-1	.	.	CASSESTGVYNEQFF	TGCGCCAGCAGTGAGTCTACGGGAGTGTACAATGAGCAGTTCTTC
TRBV4-1	TRBJ2-7	.	.	CASRLRGISYEEQYF	TGCGCCAGCAGGCTTCGAGGGATCTCCTACGAAGAGCAGTACTTC
TRBV11-1	TRBJ1-3	.	.	CASSLSGNTIYF	TGTGCCAGCAGCTTATCTGGAAACACCATATATTTT
TRBV2	TRBJ1-4	.	.	CASEARRTNEKLFF	TGTGCCAGCGAAGCGCGACGAACTAATGAAAAACTGTTTTTT
TRBV19	TRBJ2-1	.	.	CASSQPGGPNLNEQFF	TGTGCCAGTAGCCAGCCTGGGGGGCCGAATTTAAATGAGCAGTTCTTC
TRBV19	TRBJ2-7	.	.	CASSIRGQTYEQYF	TGTGCCAGTAGTATACGAGGACAGACCTACGAGCAGTACTTC
TRBV27	TRBJ2-5	.	.	CASSIGVYQETQYF	TGTGCCAGCAGTATTGGGGTGTACCAAGAGACCCAGTACTTC
TRBV7-3	TRBJ2-1	.	.	CASSLNAGNEQFF	TGTGCCAGCAGCTTAAATGCAGGCAATGAGCAGTTCTTC
TRBV7-6	TRBJ2-1	.	.	CASSLEFSGTWEQFF	TGTGCCAGCAGCTTAGAGTTTAGCGGTACCTGGGAGCAGTTCTTC
TRBV5-5	TRBJ2-3	TRBD1	.	CASSGTGVTDTQYF	TGTGCCAGCAGCGGAACAGGGGTCACAGATACGCAGTATTTT
TRBV30	TRBJ1-2	TRBD1	.	CAWEDRGRGYGYTF	TGTGCCTGGGAAGACAGGGGGCGCGGCTATGGCTACACCTTC
TRBV4-1	TRBJ1-3	.	.	CASSQQQGFGNTIYF	TGCGCCAGCAGCCAACAACAGGGTTTTGGAAACACCATATATTTT
TRBV7-2	TRBJ2-2	TRBD2	.	CASSLVGAGGPGELFF	TGTGCCAGCAGCTTAGTGGGGGCGGGAGGGCCCGGGGAGCTGTTTTTT
TRBV7-7	TRBJ2-5	TRBD2	few	CASSLAGGNNQETQYF	TGTGCTAGCAGCTTAGCGGGGGGGAATAATCAAGAGACCCAGTACTTC
TRBV7-9	TRBJ2-1	.	.	CASSLQARNNEQFF	TGTGCCAGCAGCTTACAGGCTAGAAACAATGAGCAGTTCTTC
TRBV14	TRBJ2-3	TRBD2	.	CASSQRSGGVPNTQYF	TGTGCCAGCAGCCAGAGGAGCGGGGGGGTTCCGAATACGCAGTATTTT
TRBV18	TRBJ1-1	TRBD1	.	CASSPPASQGNPEAFF	TGTGCCAGCTCACCGCCTGCTTCACAGGGGAACCCTGAAGCTTTCTTT
TRBV19	TRBJ2-2	TRBD1	.	CASSYGTGFAGELFF	TGTGCCAGTAGTTACGGGACAGGGTTCGCCGGGGAGCTGTTTTTT
TRBV7-2	TRBJ1-2	.	once	CASSLGSYGYTF	TGTGCCAGCAGCTTAGGATCCTATGGCTACACCTTC
TRBV6-6	TRBJ2-3	.	.	CASSYLAADTDTQYF	TGTGCCAGCAGTTACCTCGCGGCGGATACAGATACGCAGTATTTT
TRBV12-5	TRBJ1-5	TRBD1	few	CASGLGRTGVFPQHF	TGTGCTAGTGGTTTGGGACGGACAGGGGTCTTCCCCCAGCATTTT